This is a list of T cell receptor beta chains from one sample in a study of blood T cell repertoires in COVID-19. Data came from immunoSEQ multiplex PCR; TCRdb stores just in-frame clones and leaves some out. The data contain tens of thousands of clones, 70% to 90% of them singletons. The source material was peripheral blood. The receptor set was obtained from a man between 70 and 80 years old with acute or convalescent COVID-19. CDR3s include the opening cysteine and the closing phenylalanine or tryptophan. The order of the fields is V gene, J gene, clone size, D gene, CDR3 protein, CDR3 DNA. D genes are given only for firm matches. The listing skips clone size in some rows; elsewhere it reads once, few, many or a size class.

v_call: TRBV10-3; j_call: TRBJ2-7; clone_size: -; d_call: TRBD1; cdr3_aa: CATHRDREGEQYF; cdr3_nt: TGTGCCACCCATCGGGACAGGGAGGGCGAGCAGTACTTC
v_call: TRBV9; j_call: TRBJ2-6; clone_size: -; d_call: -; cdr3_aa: CASSVGPNVLTF; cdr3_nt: TGTGCCAGCAGCGTAGGGCCCAACGTCCTGACTTTC
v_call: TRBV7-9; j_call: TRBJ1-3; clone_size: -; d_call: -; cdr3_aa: CASSRLEGGGNTIYF; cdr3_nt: TGTGCCAGCAGCCGGTTAGAAGGAGGTGGAAACACCATATATTTT
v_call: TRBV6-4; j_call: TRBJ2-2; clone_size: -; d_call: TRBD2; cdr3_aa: CASSAGTSPGELFF; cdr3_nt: TGTGCCAGCAGTGCCGGGACTAGCCCCGGGGAGCTGTTTTTT
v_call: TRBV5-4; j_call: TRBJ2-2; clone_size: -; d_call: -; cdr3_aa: CASSLESGLGELFF; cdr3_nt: TGTGCCAGCAGCCTCGAGTCTGGGCTCGGGGAGCTGTTTTTT
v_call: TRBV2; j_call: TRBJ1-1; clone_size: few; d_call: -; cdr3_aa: CASILGRGTEAFF; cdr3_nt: TGTGCCAGCATCCTGGGGAGGGGCACTGAAGCTTTCTTT
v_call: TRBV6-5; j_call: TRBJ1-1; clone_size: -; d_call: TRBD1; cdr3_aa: CASSRGRGTEAFF; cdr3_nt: TGTGCCAGCAGCAGGGGGCGAGGGACTGAAGCTTTCTTT
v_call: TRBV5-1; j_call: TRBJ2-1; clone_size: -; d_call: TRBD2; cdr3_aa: CASSSSSGTSAEQFF; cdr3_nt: TGCGCCAGCAGCTCCTCTTCCGGGACTAGCGCCGAGCAGTTCTTC
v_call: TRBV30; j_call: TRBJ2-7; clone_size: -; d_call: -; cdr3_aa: CAWNLGGGDEQYF; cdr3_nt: TGTGCCTGGAATTTGGGGGGTGGGGACGAGCAGTACTTC
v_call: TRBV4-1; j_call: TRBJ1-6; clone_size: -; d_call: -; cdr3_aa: CASSQSSDYNSPLHF; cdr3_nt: TGCGCCAGCAGCCAATCTTCAGATTATAATTCACCCCTCCACTTT
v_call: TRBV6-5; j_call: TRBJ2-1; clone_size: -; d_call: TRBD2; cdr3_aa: CASSYFGGGRGNEQFF; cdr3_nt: TGTGCCAGCAGTTACTTCGGCGGGGGTCGCGGCAATGAGCAGTTCTTC
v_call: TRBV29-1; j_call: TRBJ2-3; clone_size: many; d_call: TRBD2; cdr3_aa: CSLSRGADTQYF; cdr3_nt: TGCAGCCTATCGCGGGGGGCAGATACGCAGTATTTT
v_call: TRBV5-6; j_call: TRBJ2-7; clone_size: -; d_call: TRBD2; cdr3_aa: CASSFKRGTSYEQYF; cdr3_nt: TGTGCCAGCAGCTTCAAGCGGGGGACTTCCTACGAGCAGTACTTC
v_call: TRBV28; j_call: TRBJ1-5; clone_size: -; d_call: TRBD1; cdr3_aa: CASKTGTGNNQPQHF; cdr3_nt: TGTGCCAGCAAGACCGGGACAGGGAACAATCAGCCCCAGCATTTT
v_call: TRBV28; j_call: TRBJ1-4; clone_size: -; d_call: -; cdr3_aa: CASLSMGQPNEKLFF; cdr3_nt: TGTGCCAGCCTATCTATGGGGCAGCCTAATGAAAAACTGTTTTTT
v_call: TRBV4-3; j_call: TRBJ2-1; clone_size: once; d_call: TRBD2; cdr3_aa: CASSQVASGSDEQFF; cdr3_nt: TGCGCCAGCAGCCAAGTGGCTAGCGGGAGCGATGAGCAGTTCTTC
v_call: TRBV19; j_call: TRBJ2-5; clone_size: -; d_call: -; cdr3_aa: CASRPPGGETQYF; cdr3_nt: TGTGCCAGTAGACCCCCAGGGGGGGAGACCCAGTACTTC
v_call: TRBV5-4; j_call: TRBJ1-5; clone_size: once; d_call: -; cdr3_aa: CASSFKRASHSNQPQHF; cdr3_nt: TGTGCCAGCAGCTTTAAGAGGGCTAGTCATAGCAATCAGCCCCAGCATTTT
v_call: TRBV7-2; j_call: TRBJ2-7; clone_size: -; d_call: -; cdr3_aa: CASSAALGAQYF; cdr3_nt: TGTGCCAGCAGCGCGGCCCTCGGAGCGCAGTACTTC
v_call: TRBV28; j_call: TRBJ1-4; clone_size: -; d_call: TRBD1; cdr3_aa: CASSLGTGGNEKLFF; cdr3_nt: TGTGCCAGCAGTTTAGGGACAGGCGGTAATGAAAAACTGTTTTTT
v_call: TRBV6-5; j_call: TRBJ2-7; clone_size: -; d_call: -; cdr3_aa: CASSTGGSPYEQYF; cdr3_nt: TGTGCCAGCAGCACTGGGGGCTCCCCCTACGAGCAGTACTTC
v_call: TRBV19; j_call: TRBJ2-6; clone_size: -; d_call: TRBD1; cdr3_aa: CASSPWGTDRSGANVLTF; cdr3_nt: TGTGCCAGTAGTCCCTGGGGGACAGACCGCTCTGGGGCCAACGTCCTGACTTTC
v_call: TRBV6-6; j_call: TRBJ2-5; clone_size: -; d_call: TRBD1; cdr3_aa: CAIKGAAVGGQETQYF; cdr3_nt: TGTGCTATTAAGGGGGCGGCGGTAGGTGGCCAAGAGACCCAGTACTTC
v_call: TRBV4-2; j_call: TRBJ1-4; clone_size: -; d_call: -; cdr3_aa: CASSVPLATNEKLFF; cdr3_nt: TGTGCCAGCAGCGTTCCTCTTGCAACTAATGAAAAACTGTTTTTT
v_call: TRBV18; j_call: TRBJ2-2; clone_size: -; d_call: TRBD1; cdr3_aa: CASSPLGTGITLGELFF; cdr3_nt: TGTGCCAGCTCACCACTCGGGACAGGCATTACGCTGGGGGAGCTGTTTTTT
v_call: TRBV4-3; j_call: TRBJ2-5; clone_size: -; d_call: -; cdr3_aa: CASSVGERAGFQETQYF; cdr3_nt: TGCGCCAGCAGCGTCGGCGAAAGGGCGGGGTTTCAAGAGACCCAGTACTTC
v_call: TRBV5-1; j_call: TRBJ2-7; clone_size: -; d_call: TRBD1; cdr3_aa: CASSPGTGVRDEQYF; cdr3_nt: TGCGCCAGCAGCCCCGGGACAGGAGTGCGGGACGAGCAGTACTTC
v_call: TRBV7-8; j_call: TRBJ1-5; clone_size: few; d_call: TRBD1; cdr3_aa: CASSFGDRDQPQHF; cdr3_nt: TGTGCCAGCAGCTTTGGCGACAGGGATCAGCCCCAGCATTTT
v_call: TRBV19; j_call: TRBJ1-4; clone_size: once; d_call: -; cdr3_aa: CASSIGRVNEKLFF; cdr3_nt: TGTGCCAGTAGTATCGGGAGAGTTAATGAAAAACTGTTTTTT
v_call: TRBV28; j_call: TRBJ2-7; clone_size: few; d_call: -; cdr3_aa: CASSLTPGVSSYEQYF; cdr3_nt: TGTGCCAGCAGTTTAACCCCAGGGGTTAGCTCCTACGAGCAGTACTTC
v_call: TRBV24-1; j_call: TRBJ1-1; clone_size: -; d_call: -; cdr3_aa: CATSDSGVAEAFF; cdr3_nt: TGTGCCACCAGTGATTCAGGGGTTGCGGAAGCTTTCTTT
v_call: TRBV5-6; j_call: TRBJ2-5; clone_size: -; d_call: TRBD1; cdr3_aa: CASSLPGGETQYF; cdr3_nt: TGTGCCAGCAGCTTGCCAGGGGGAGAGACCCAGTACTTC
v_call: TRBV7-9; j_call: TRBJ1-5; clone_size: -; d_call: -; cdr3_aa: CASSYYSNQPQHF; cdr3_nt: TGTGCCAGCAGCTACTATAGCAATCAGCCCCAGCATTTT
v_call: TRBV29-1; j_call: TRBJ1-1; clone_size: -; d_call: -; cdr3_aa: CSVGHMNTEAFF; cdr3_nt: TGCAGCGTGGGACACATGAACACTGAAGCTTTCTTT
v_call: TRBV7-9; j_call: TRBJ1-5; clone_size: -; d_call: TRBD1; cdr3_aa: CASSTGQGGSNQPQHF; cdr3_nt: TGTGCCAGCAGCACAGGACAGGGGGGGAGCAATCAGCCCCAGCATTTT
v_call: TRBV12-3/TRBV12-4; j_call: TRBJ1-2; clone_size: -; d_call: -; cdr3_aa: CASTSRANYGYTF; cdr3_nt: TGTGCCAGCACTTCCCGGGCTAACTATGGCTACACCTTC
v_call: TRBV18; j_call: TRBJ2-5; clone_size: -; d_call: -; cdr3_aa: CASSRTDPQETQYF; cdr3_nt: TGTGCCAGCTCACGGACAGACCCTCAAGAGACCCAGTACTTC
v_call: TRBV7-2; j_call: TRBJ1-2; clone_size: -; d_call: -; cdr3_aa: CASSLEQGNYGYTF; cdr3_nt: TGTGCCAGCAGCTTAGAACAGGGTAACTATGGCTACACCTTC
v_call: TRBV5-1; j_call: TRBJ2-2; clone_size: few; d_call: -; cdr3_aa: CASSYSDRDTGELFF; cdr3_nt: TGCGCCAGCAGCTACAGCGACAGAGACACCGGGGAGCTGTTTTTT
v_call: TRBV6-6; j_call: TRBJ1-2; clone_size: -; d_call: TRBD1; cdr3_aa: CASSYPDREYGYTF; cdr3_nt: TGTGCCAGCAGTTACCCCGACAGGGAGTATGGCTACACCTTC
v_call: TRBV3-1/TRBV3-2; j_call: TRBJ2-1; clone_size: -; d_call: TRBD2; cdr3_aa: CASSQDTSGDEQFF; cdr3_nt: TGTGCCAGCAGCCAAGATACTAGCGGGGATGAGCAGTTCTTC